These T cell receptor beta chains were read from a single sample in a study of T cells in Graves' hyperthyroidism and ophthalmopathy. TCRdb processed the multiplex PCR reads anew with MiXCR; each CDR3 protein has one entry. The table has around 690,000 distinct CDR3 sequences, roughly 17% seen once. The sample consisted of blood. These receptor sequences come from a man aged 45-65 years with Graves' hyperthyroidism. The CDR3 runs from the conserved cysteine through the conserved F or W. A D gene is named only where the DNA matches it firmly. The listing skips clone size in some rows; elsewhere it reads once, few, many or a size class.

clone_size d_call j_call v_call cdr3_nt cdr3_aa
many NA TRBJ1-1 TRBV2 TGTGCCAGCAGTCGGAATGGTGACTTGAACACTGAAGCTTTCTTT CASSRNGDLNTEAFF
many TRBD1 TRBJ2-3 TRBV7-3 TGTGCCAGCAGCTTAACGTTTGGCAGGGGGTCCCGCACAGATACGCAGTATTTT CASSLTFGRGSRTDTQYF
many NA TRBJ2-1 TRBV20-1 TGCAGTGCTGAAAACAGGATCCGAAGCTCCTACAATGAGCAGTTCTTC CSAENRIRSSYNEQFF
NA TRBD2 TRBJ2-1 TRBV27 TGTGCCAGCAGTTTATCTAGCGGGAGTCGTTACAATGAGCAGTTCTTC CASSLSSGSRYNEQFF
NA TRBD2 TRBJ2-5 TRBV15 TGTGCCACCAGCAGATTTAGCGGGAGGGCGGAGACCCAGTACTTC CATSRFSGRAETQYF
many NA TRBJ1-1 TRBV19 TGTGCCAGTAGTATGCAGGGACTGAACACTGAAGCTTTCTTT CASSMQGLNTEAFF
many TRBD1 TRBJ2-3 TRBV4-1 TGCGCCAGCAGCCAGACAGGGACCACAGATACGCAGTATTTT CASSQTGTTDTQYF
few NA TRBJ2-3 TRBV4-3 TGCGCCAGCAGCCAAGAAGGACGGGGCATCACAGATACGCAGTATTTT CASSQEGRGITDTQYF
few NA TRBJ2-5 TRBV20-1 TGCAGTGCTTCGGACTTGCAAGAGACCCAGTACTTC CSASDLQETQYF
NA TRBD2 TRBJ2-1 TRBV19 TGTGCCAGTAGTACCACTAGCGGCGCCTACAATGAGCAGTTCTTC CASSTTSGAYNEQFF
NA TRBD2 TRBJ2-1 TRBV29-1 TGCAGCGTGCTAGCGGGAGGAAGGAATGAGCAGTCCTTC CSVLAGGRNEQSF
many TRBD2 TRBJ2-3 TRBV20-1 TGCAGTGCTAGTGAGACTAGCGGGGTGGCAGATACGCAGTATTTT CSASETSGVADTQYF
NA TRBD2 TRBJ2-3 TRBV19 TGTGCCAGTAGTCCGGGACTAGCCGCCCCAGATACGCAGTATTTT CASSPGLAAPDTQYF
few NA TRBJ2-1 TRBV7-2 TGTGCCAGCAGCTTCAAGGGACTGACAATCTCCTACAATGAGCAGTTCTTC CASSFKGLTISYNEQFF
few NA TRBJ2-7 TRBV4-1 TGCGCCAGCAGCCAAGGTAGCGGCAGGGGCTACGAGCAGTACTTC CASSQGSGRGYEQYF
NA NA TRBJ1-6 TRBV28 TGTGCCAGCAGTTCCAAGGATAATTCACCCCTCCACTTT CASSSKDNSPLHF
NA NA TRBJ1-6 TRBV20-1 TGCAGTGCCGTCCCAGGTTACTCCTATAATTCACCCCTCCACTTT CSAVPGYSYNSPLHF
NA TRBD2 TRBJ2-5 TRBV3-1 TGTGCCAGCAGCCCCCTTCTGGAACTAGCGAGTAACCAAGAGACCCAGTACTTC CASSPLLELASNQETQYF
many NA TRBJ2-7 TRBV12-3/TRBV12-4 TGTGCCAGCAGTCGTGACGACGAGCAGTACTTC CASSRDDEQYF
many NA TRBJ1-1 TRBV28 TGTGCCAGCAGGAAACAAGGTGGTGATAACACTGAAGCTTTCTTT CASRKQGGDNTEAFF
NA NA TRBJ1-2 TRBV12-3/TRBV12-4 TGTGCCAGCAGTTTCGGGGACATTCCGGGTCAACTCTATGGCTACACCTTC CASSFGDIPGQLYGYTF
once NA TRBJ2-3 TRBV9 TGTGCCAGCAGCGCGCCTCCTCCAGATACGCAGTATTTT CASSAPPPDTQYF
many TRBD1 TRBJ2-1 TRBV24-1 TGTGCCACCAGTCAACAGGGGGCTGGCTACAATGAGCAGTTCTTC CATSQQGAGYNEQFF